This T cell receptor beta chain was identified during a study of cytomegalovirus exposure and HLA in healthy donors. PCR employed 60 Vbeta and 13 Jbeta primers. Original analysis: Later, an analysis found 75 million to 100 million unique TCR beta chains, and some 10 million of these were shared. Sequencing was performed with immunoSEQ multiplex PCR; in TCRdb, only in-frame clones are kept and a portion is missing. V, J and clone size are those of that table, while D and trimming were read from the DNA. The sample yields roughly 110,000 clones, 71% seen once. Germline loops: CDR1 SNHLY, CDR2 FYNNEI. V gave up 4 bases and J gave up 4 bases; unmatched junction bases: 6. This CDR3 is built from 14 residues. Worth noting for this clone: Its antigen remains unidentified.

Study-level points and caveats: Across HLA loci, a later analysis found differing TCR association rates, with DRB1 most and HLA-C fewest. Cytomegalovirus-associated TCR beta chains were listed, numbering some 180. Exclusion as indistinguishable affected some V segments, including TRBV6-2 and TRBV6-3.

The specimen sequenced was PBMCs. This receptor was obtained from a female donor in good health and CMV-seronegative. This chain links TRBV2 with TRBJ2-7; 8 nucleotides agree with TRBD1. The CDR3 sequence is CASSVQGAYYEQYF. CDR3 coding DNA: TGTGCCAGCAGTGTGCAGGGGGCCTATTACGAGCAGTACTTC.